The TCR beta chain described here comes from a study of blood T cell repertoires in COVID-19. CDR1 is SNHLY, CDR2 FYNNEI, per germline. V lost 5 bases to trimming and J lost 3 bases, with 10 bases between them. This CDR3 has 13 amino acids. Only one count was recorded for this clone. Per the study methods: Amplified reference gene primers provided the basis for estimating nucleated cell counts. The table came from immunoSEQ multiplex PCR; TCRdb's copy has only in-frame clones and leaves some out. V and J calls and clone size are given by that table; D and trimming were obtained from the DNA. The data hold 150,000 to 200,000 clones, with roughly 85% observed a single time.

The source is a human donor with acute or convalescent COVID-19. The donor label of this sample is uncertain. The chain joins TRBV2 to TRBJ1-2, with D tentatively TRBD1 (6 bases). Material: peripheral blood. DNA for the CDR3: TGTGCCAGCAGTCTCAGGGGTGACTATGGCTACACCTTC. Residues: CASSLRGDYGYTF. Looking up the rest from reference TRBV2 and TRBJ1-2 gives the full variable domain: EPEVTQTPSHQVTQMGQEVILRCVPISNHLYFYWYRQILGQKVEFLVSFYNNEISEKSEIFDDQFSVERPDGSNFTLKIRSTKLEDSAMYFCASSLRGDYGYTFGSGTRLTVV.